This TCR beta chain was captured by sequencing in a study of T cells in Graves' hyperthyroidism and ophthalmopathy. Findings of the study overall: A model of 13 V-J features distinguished ophthalmopathy from stable hyperthyroidism.

Patients were excluded because of uncontrolled infection, other autoimmune disease, pregnancy or lactation. Amplified TCR beta CDR3 regions came from RNA transcripts. Carried out on the TCR CDR3, a first-round RT-PCR used the HTBI primer set. TCRdb redid the calling of the multiplex PCR reads with MiXCR, one entry per CDR3 protein. The sample holds about 400,000 distinct CDR3 sequences, under 15% seen once. There are many counts of this clonotype. Its target is not known. The sequence came from a woman aged 25-40 years with Graves' hyperthyroidism. The sequenced sample was blood.

The CDR3: CAWSSSGAEQYF. CDR3 bases: TGTGCCTGGAGTTCATCAGGGGCCGAGCAGTACTTC. The V and J genes are TRBV30 and TRBJ2-7, with D maybe TRBD1 (6 bases). V was cut by 2 bases and J by 6 bases, with 11 bases left in between. There are 12 residues in the CDR3. CDR1 and CDR2 from the germline V gene are GTSNPN and SVGIG (reference sequence).